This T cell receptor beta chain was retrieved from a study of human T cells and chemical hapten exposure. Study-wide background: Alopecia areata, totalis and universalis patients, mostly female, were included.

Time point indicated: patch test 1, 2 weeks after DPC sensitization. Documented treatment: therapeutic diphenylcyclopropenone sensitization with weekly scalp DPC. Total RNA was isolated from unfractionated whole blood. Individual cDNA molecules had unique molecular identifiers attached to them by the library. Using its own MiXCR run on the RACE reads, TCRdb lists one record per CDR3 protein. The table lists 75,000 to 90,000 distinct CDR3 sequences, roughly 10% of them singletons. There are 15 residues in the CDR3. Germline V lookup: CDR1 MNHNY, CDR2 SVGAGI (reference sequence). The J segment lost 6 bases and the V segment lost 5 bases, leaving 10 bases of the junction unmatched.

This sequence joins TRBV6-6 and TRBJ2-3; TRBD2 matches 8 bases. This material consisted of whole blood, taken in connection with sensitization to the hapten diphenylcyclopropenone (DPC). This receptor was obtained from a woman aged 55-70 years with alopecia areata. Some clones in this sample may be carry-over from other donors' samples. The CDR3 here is CASSPAGAEQDTQYF. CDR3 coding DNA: TGTGCCAGCAGTCCAGCGGGGGCAGAGCAGGATACGCAGTATTTT.